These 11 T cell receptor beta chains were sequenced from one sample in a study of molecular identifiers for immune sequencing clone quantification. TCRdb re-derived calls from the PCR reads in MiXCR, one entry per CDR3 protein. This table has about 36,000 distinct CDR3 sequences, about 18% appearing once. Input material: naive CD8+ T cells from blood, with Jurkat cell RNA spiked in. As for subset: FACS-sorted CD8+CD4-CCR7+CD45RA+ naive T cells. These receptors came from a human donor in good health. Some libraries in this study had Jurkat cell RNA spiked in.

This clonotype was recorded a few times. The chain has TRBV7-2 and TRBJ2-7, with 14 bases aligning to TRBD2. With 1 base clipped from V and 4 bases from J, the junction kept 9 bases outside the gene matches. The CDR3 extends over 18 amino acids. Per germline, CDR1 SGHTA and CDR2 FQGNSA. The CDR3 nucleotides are TGTGCCAGCAGCTTAGGACTAGCGGGAGGGCCGATTGCATACGAGCAGTACTTC. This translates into CASSLGLAGGPIAYEQYF.

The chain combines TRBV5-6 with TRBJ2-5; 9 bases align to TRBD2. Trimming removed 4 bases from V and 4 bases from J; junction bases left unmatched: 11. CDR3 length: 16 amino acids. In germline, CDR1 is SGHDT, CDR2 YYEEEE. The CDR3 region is CASSRLRSGSGETQYF. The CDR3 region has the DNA TGTGCCAGCAGCCGACTTCGTAGCGGGAGCGGAGAGACCCAGTACTTC.

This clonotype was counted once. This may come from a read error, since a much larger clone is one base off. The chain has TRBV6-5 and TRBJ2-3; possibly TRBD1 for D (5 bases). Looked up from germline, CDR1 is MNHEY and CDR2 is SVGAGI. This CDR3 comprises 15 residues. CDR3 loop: CASSSPSGRTGTQYF. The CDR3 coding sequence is TGTGCCAGCAGTTCACCCTCGGGCCGCACAGGTACGCAGTATTTT.

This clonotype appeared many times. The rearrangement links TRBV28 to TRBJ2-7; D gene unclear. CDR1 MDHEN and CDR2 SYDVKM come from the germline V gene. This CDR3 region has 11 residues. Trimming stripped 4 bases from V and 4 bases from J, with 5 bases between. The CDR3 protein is CASSYGYEQYF. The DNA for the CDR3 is TGTGCCAGCAGTTACGGGTACGAGCAGTACTTC.

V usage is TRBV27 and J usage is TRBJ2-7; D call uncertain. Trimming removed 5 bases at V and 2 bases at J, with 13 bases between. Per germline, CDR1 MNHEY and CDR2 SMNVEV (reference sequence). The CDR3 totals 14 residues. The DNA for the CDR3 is TGTGCCAGCAGTCTCTATTCAACTACCTACGAGCAGTACTTC. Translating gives CASSLYSTTYEQYF.

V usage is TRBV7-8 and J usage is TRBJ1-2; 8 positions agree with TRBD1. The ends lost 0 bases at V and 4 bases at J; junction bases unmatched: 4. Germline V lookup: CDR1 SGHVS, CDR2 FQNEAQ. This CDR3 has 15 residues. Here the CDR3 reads CASSLAAGGPYGYTF. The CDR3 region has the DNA TGTGCCAGCAGCTTAGCCGCAGGGGGCCCCTATGGCTACACCTTC.

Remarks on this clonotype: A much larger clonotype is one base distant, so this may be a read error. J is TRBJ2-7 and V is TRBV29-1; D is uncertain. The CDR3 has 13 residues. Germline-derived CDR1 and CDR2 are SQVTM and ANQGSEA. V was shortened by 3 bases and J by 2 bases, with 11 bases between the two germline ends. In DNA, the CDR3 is TGCAGCGTTGACGCCGGTACCGCCTACGAGCAGTACTTC. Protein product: CSVDAGTAYEQYF.

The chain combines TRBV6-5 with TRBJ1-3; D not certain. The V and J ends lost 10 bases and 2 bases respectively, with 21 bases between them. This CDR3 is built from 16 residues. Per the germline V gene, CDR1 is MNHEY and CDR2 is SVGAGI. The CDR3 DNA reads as TGTGCCACGGCGTGGGTGACACCTGACCCTGGAAACACCATATATTTT. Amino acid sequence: CATAWVTPDPGNTIYF.

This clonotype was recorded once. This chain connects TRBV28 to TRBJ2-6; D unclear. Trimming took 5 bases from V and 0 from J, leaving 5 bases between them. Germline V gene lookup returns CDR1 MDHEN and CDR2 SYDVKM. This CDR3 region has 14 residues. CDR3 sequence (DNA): TGTGCCAGCAGTCCCATCTCTGGGGCCAACGTCCTGACTTTC. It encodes CASSPISGANVLTF. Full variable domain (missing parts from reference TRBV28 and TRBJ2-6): DVKVTQSSRYLVKRTGEKVFLECVQDMDHENMFWYRQDPGLGLRLIYFSYDVKMKEKGDIPEGYSVSREKKERFSLILESASTNQTSMYLCASSPISGANVLTFGAGSRLTVL.

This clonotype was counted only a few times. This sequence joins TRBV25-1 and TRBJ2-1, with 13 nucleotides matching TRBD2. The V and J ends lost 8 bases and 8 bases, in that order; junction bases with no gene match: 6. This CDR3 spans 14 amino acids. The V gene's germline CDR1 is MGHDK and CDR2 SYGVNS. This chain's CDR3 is CASATSGRAHEQFF. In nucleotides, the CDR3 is TGTGCCAGCGCTACTAGCGGGAGGGCTCATGAGCAGTTCTTC.

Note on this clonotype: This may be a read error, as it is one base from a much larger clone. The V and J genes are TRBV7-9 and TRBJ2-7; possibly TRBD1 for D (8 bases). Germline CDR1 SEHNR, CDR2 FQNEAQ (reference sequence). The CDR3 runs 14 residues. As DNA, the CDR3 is TGTGTCAGCAGCCTCACAGGGGGGGGCTTCGAGCAGTACTTC. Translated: CVSSLTGGGFEQYF.